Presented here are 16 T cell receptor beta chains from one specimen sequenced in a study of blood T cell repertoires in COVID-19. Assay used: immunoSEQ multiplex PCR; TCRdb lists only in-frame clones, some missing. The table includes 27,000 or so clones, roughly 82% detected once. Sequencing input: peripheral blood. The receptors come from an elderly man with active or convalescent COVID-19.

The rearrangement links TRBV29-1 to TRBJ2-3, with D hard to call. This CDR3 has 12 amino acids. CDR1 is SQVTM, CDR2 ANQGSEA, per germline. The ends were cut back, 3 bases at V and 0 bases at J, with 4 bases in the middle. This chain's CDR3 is CSVEASTDTQYF. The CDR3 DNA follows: TGCAGCGTTGAGGCTAGCACAGATACGCAGTATTTT.

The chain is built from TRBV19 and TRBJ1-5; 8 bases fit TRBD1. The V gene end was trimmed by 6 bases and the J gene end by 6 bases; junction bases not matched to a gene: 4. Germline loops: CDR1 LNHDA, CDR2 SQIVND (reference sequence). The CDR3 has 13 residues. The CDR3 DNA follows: TGTGCCAGTAGCCGAGACAGGGGTCAGCCCCAGCATTTT. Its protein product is CASSRDRGQPQHF.

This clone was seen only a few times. The CDR3 DNA follows: TGCGCCAGCAGCTGGCAGGGGGACTACGAGCAGTACTTC. It codes for CASSWQGDYEQYF. The gene calls are TRBV5-1 and TRBJ2-7, with 7 bases identical to TRBD1. From germline, CDR1 is SGHRS and CDR2 YFSETQ. The CDR3 has 13 residues. V dropped 3 bases and J dropped 3; count of bases not matched to a gene: 3. Drawing the rest from reference TRBV5-1 and TRBJ2-7, the complete variable domain is KAGVTQTPRYLIKTRGQQVTLSCSPISGHRSVSWYQQTPGQGLQFLFEYFSETQRNKGNFPGRFSGRQFSNSRSEMNVSTLELGDSALYLCASSWQGDYEQYFGPGTRLTVT.

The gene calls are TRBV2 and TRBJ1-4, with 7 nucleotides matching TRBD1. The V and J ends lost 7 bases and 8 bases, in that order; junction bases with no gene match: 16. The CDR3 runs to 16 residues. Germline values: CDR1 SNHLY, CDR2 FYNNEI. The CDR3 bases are TGTGCCAGCACTCCTACCCCAGGCAGGGGGGACGAAAAACTGTTTTTT. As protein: CASTPTPGRGDEKLFF.

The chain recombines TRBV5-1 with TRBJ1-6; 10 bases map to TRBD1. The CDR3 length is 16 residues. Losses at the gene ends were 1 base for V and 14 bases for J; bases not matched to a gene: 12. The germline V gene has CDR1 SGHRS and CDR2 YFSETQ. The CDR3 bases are TGCGCCAGCAGCTTGCTAGGGACAGGGGACATTGGGTCCCTCCACTTT. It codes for CASSLLGTGDIGSLHF.

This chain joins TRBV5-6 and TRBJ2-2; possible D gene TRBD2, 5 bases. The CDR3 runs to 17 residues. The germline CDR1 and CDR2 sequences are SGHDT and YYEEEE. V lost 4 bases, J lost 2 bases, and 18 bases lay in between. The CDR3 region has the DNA TGTGCCAGCAGCCCGGGGATTACCCGAGGCAACACCGGGGAGCTGTTTTTT. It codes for CASSPGITRGNTGELFF.

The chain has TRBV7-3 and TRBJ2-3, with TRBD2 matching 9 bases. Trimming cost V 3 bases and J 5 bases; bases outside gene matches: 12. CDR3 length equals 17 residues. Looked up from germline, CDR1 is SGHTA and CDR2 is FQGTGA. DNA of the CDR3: TGTGCCAGCAGCTTGTTAGGCGGAGCGGGGGGAGGAGATACGCAGTATTTT. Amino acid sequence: CASSLLGGAGGGDTQYF.

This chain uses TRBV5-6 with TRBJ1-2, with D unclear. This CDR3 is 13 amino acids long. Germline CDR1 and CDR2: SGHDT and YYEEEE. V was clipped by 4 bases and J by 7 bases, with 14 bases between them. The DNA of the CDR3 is TGTGCCAGCAGCCACCGGGAGGGAGGTGGCTACACCTTC. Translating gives CASSHREGGGYTF.

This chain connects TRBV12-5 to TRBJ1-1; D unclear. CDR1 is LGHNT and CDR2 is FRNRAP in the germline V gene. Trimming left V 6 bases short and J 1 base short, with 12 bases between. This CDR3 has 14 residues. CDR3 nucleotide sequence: TGTGCTAGTGGCCCCCAGACACCGAACACTGAAGCTTTCTTT. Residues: CASGPQTPNTEAFF. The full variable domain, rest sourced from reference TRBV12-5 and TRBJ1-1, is DARVTQTPRHKVTEMGQEVTMRCQPILGHNTVFWYRQTMMQGLELLAYFRNRAPLDDSGMPKDRFSAEMPDATLATLKIQPSEPRDSAVYFCASGPQTPNTEAFFGQGTRLTVV.

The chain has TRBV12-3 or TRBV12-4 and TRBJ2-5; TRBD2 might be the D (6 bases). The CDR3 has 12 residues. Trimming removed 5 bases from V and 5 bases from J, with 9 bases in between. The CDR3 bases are TGTGCCAGCAGTGCGGGGAAGGAGACCCAGTACTTC. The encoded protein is CASSAGKETQYF.

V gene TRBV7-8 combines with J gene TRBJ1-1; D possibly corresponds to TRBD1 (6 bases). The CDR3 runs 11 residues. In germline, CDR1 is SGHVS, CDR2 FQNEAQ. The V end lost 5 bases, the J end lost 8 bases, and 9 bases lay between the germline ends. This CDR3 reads CASSITGEAFF. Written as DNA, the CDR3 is TGTGCCAGCAGCATCACAGGGGAAGCTTTCTTT.

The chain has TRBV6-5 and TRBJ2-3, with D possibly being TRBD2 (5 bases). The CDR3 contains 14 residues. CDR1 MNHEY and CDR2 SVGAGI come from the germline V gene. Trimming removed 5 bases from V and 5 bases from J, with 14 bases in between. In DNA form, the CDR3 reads TGTGCCAGCAGTACCGGGATCATAGGAGATACGCAGTATTTT. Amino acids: CASSTGIIGDTQYF.

CDR3 sequence (DNA): TGTGCCAGCAGCTTGGTAGCGGGGGGACCAACAGATACGCAGTATTTT. Translation gives CASSLVAGGPTDTQYF. The rearrangement uses TRBV5-4 and TRBJ2-3, with 10 bases lining up with TRBD2. The V gene end was trimmed by 0 bases and the J gene end by 3 bases; junction bases not matched to a gene: 4. There are 16 residues in the CDR3. Per the germline V gene, CDR1 is SGHNT and CDR2 is YYREEE (reference sequence).

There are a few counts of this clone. The CDR3 here is CASSLATGSSTDTQYF. Here the CDR3 DNA reads TGCGCCAGCAGCTTGGCCACAGGCTCTAGCACAGATACGCAGTATTTT. The chain links TRBV5-1 to TRBJ2-3; tentatively, D is TRBD1 (5 bases). V was pared by 0 bases and J by 0 bases, with 11 bases between. This CDR3 region has 16 residues. CDR1 is SGHRS and CDR2 is YFSETQ in the germline V gene. The full variable domain, rest sourced from reference TRBV5-1 and TRBJ2-3, is KAGVTQTPRYLIKTRGQQVTLSCSPISGHRSVSWYQQTPGQGLQFLFEYFSETQRNKGNFPGRFSGRQFSNSRSEMNVSTLELGDSALYLCASSLATGSSTDTQYFGPGTRLTVL.

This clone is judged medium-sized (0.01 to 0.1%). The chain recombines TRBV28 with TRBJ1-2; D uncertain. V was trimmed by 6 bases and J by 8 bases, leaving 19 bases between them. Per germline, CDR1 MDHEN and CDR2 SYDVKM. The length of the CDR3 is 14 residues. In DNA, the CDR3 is TGTGCCAGCAGACCGCAACGGGATACCGGCGGCTACACCTTC. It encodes CASRPQRDTGGYTF.

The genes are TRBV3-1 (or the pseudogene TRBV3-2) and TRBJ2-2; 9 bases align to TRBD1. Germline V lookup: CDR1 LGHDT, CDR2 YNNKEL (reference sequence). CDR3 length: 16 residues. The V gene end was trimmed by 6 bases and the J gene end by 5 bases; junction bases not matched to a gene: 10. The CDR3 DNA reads TGTGCCAGCAGTCATGGGACAGGGAGTCGGACCGGGGAGCTGTTTTTT. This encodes CASSHGTGSRTGELFF.